Listed here are 14 T cell receptor beta chains from one sample, sequenced in a study of blood T cell repertoires in COVID-19. The table came from immunoSEQ multiplex PCR; TCRdb's copy has only in-frame clones and leaves some out. The data hold hundreds of thousands of clones, with over 75% observed a single time. The sample was PBMCs or T cells enriched from blood (not recorded which). The source is a woman in her 30s who had recovered from COVID-19.

This chain uses TRBV4-2 with TRBJ2-2; D gene ambiguous. V lost 0 bases to trimming and J lost 6 bases, with 8 bases between them. CDR1 is LGHNA, CDR2 YNFKEQ, per germline. The CDR3 has 14 amino acids. CDR3 DNA sequence: TGTGCCAGCAGCCAAGATTTGAGTTCCGGGGAGCTGTTTTTT. Amino acid sequence: CASSQDLSSGELFF.

The sample holds a few counts of this clone. Other DNA sequences in this sample translate to the same CDR3. The chain employs TRBV5-1 and TRBJ1-6; perhaps TRBD1 as D (5 bases). The CDR3 is 14 residues long. Looked up from germline, CDR1 is SGHRS and CDR2 is YFSETQ. V gave up 0 bases and J gave up 7 bases, with 8 bases separating them. CDR3 amino acids: CASSLGQGNSPLHF. CDR3 nucleotide sequence: TGCGCCAGCAGCTTGGGTCAGGGCAATTCACCCCTCCACTTT.

This rearrangement joins TRBV5-1 to TRBJ1-2; TRBD1 aligns across 9 bases. Germline trimming cut 5 bases from V and 4 bases from J; bases unmatched to any gene: 12. This CDR3 comprises 16 residues. Germline values: CDR1 SGHRS, CDR2 YFSETQ. This CDR3 is CASSTNPGQGSYGYTF. CDR3 sequence (DNA): TGCGCCAGCAGTACCAATCCGGGACAGGGATCCTATGGCTACACCTTC.

The V call is TRBV12-3 or TRBV12-4, the J call TRBJ1-6; D might be TRBD1 (6 bases). V lost 5 bases and J lost 14, with 16 bases in between. The CDR3 runs 13 residues. The CDR3 DNA follows: TGTGCCAGCAGTCCCGGACAGAATATAGCCCTCCACTTT. This gives the protein CASSPGQNIALHF.

This clone was detected a few times. V is TRBV7-9 and J is TRBJ1-6, with D unresolved. Deletions cut 6 bases from V and 2 bases from J, with 11 bases between. The CDR3 is 15 amino acids. The germline V gene has CDR1 SEHNR and CDR2 FQNEAQ (reference sequence). CDR3: CASSPSQAYNSPLHF. The CDR3 DNA reads as TGTGCCAGCAGTCCATCCCAGGCCTATAATTCACCCCTCCACTTT.

The chain joins TRBV21-1 to TRBJ1-2; the DNA was not compared with TRBD1, the D call given in the table. TRBV21-1 is a documented pseudogene. This CDR3 contains 15 residues. Here the CDR3 reads CASSKHRGRDYGYTF. The CDR3 nucleotides are TGTGCCAGCAGCAAACACAGGGGGCGCGACTATGGCTACACCTTC.

This clone showed up just once. This chain links TRBV2 with TRBJ2-7; 11 nucleotides agree with TRBD2. Germline CDR1 and CDR2: SNHLY and FYNNEI. The CDR3 consists of 14 residues. Germline trimming cut 6 bases from V and 6 bases from J; bases unmatched to any gene: 7. The CDR3 nucleotides read TGTGCCAGCAGAGGCAGTAGCGGGAGGGTCGAGCAGTACTTC. The encoded protein is CASRGSSGRVEQYF. Complete variable domain (other parts from reference TRBV2 and TRBJ2-7): EPEVTQTPSHQVTQMGQEVILRCVPISNHLYFYWYRQILGQKVEFLVSFYNNEISEKSEIFDDQFSVERPDGSNFTLKIRSTKLEDSAMYFCASRGSSGRVEQYFGPGTRLTVT.

The rearrangement joins TRBV11-3 to TRBJ2-1; 13 nucleotides line up with TRBD2. CDR1 and CDR2 (germline): SGHNT, YENEEA. Trimming at V came to 5 bases and at J to 7 bases, leaving 5 bases not matched to a gene. This CDR3 comprises 15 residues. The CDR3 DNA follows: TGTGCCAGCAGCCCCGGGACTAGCGGGACAAATGAGCAGTTCTTC. This gives the protein CASSPGTSGTNEQFF.

The V gene is TRBV7-9, the J gene TRBJ2-1, with D possibly TRBD1 on 6 matching bases. This CDR3 is 16 amino acids long. Germline CDR1 SEHNR, CDR2 FQNEAQ (reference sequence). With 4 bases removed from V and 0 bases from J, the gap between germline ends came to 13 bases. The CDR3 nucleotides are TGTGCCAGCAGCTCGGACAGCTACCGCTCCTACAATGAGCAGTTCTTC. Its protein is CASSSDSYRSYNEQFF.

V is TRBV5-8 and J is TRBJ2-1, with 9 positions matching TRBD1. The CDR3 runs to 16 residues. CDR1 and CDR2 from the germline V gene are SGHTS and YDEGEE. The V gene end was trimmed by 5 bases and the J gene end by 2 bases; junction bases not matched to a gene: 8. The CDR3 loop reads CASREDRGIAYNEQFF. The CDR3 DNA sequence: TGTGCCAGCAGAGAAGACAGGGGGATCGCCTACAATGAGCAGTTCTTC.

CDR3 DNA: TGTGCCAGCTCCGATCTTGGACAGGGGAGATATGGCTACACCTTC. Its translation is CASSDLGQGRYGYTF. This chain uses TRBV18 with TRBJ1-2, with 9 bases lining up with TRBD1. Germline V gives CDR1 KGHSH, CDR2 LQKENI. CDR3 length: 15 amino acids. V shed 6 bases, J shed 5 bases, and the junction held 10 bases outside the gene matches.

J is TRBJ2-7 and V is TRBV6-5; TRBD2 is a possible D gene (6 bases). CDR3 size: 15 residues. V shed 5 bases and J shed 0 bases, with 14 bases lying between them. Germline assignment: CDR1 MNHEY and CDR2 SVGAGI. This chain's CDR3 is CASSRPGLGSYEQYF. The CDR3 coding sequence is TGTGCCAGCAGTAGACCGGGACTGGGCTCCTACGAGCAGTACTTC.

The V and J genes are TRBV2 and TRBJ2-7; 9 nucleotides align to TRBD2. There are 17 residues in the CDR3. Germline assignment: CDR1 SNHLY and CDR2 FYNNEI. V lost 8 bases to trimming and J lost 1 base; unmatched junction nucleotides: 15. CDR3 region: CASSGSGLAGTSYEQYF. The CDR3 bases are TGTGCCAGCTCCGGCTCTGGGCTAGCGGGAACGTCCTACGAGCAGTACTTC.

This chain joins TRBV4-1 and TRBJ1-1; TRBD1 is a possible D gene (6 bases). Between the trimmed V and J ends, which lost 1 base and 3 bases, there was a span of 12 bases. The CDR3 contains 15 residues. CDR1 is MGHRA and CDR2 is YSYEKL in the germline V gene. Here the CDR3 DNA reads TGCGCCAGCAGCCAAGGGGACATAACGGACACTGAAGCTTTCTTT. This gives the protein CASSQGDITDTEAFF.